This T cell receptor beta chain comes out of a study of blood T cell repertoires in COVID-19. Overall study: The analysed material was cDNA or gDNA that came from T cells, B-cell-depleted T cells, or PBMCs.

This CDR3 is built from 15 residues. Germline loops: CDR1 LNHDA, CDR2 SQIVND (reference sequence). The V gene lost 7 bases and the J gene lost 3 bases, with 16 bases spanning the gap. Participants came from around 25 US areas, aged roughly 18 to 89 years. The table came from immunoSEQ multiplex PCR; TCRdb's copy has only in-frame clones and leaves some out. Found here are some 300,000 clones, almost 90% of them singletons; the top ten hold around 4.3%. The rearrangement joins TRBV19 to TRBJ1-3, with a weak D call TRBD1 (6 bases). The sequenced material came from PBMCs or T cells enriched from blood (not recorded which). This TCR was sampled from a woman under 30 with acute COVID-19. The CDR3 region is CASTDGGGYGNTIYF. For the CDR3, the DNA is TGTGCCAGTACCGATGGTGGGGGCTATGGAAACACCATATATTTT.